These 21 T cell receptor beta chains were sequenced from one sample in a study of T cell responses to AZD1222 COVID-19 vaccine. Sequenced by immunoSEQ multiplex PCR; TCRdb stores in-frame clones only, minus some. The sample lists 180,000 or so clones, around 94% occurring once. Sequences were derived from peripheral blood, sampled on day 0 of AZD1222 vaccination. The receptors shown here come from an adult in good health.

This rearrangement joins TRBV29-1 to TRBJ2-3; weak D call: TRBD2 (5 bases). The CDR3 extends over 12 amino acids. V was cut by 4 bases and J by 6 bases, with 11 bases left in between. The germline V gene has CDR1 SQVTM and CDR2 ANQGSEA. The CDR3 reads CSVASRADTQYF. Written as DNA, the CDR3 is TGCAGCGTTGCTTCGAGGGCCGATACGCAGTATTTT.

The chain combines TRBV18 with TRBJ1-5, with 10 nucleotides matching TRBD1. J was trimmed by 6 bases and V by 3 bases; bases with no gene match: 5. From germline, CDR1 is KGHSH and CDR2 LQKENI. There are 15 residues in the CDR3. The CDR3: CASSPTGGSGQPQHF. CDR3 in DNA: TGTGCCAGCTCACCGACAGGGGGCTCGGGTCAGCCCCAGCATTTT.

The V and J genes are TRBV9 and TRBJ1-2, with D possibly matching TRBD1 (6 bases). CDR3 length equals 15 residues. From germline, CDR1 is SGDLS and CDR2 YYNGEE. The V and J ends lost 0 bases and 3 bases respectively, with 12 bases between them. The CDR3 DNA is TGTGCCAGCAGCGTAGAGGACAGTGCATACTATGGCTACACCTTC. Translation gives CASSVEDSAYYGYTF.

The CDR3 coding sequence is TGTGCCAGCAGCTTCGTGGGGTGGTGGCGGGACTTACTGGGGACAGATACGCAGTATTTT. Translating gives CASSFVGWWRDLLGTDTQYF. This rearrangement joins TRBV7-8 to TRBJ2-3, with D possibly matching TRBD2 (6 bases). Trimming cost V 3 bases and J 3 bases, with 28 bases left between them. CDR1 SGHVS and CDR2 FQNEAQ come from the germline V gene. This CDR3 comprises 20 residues.

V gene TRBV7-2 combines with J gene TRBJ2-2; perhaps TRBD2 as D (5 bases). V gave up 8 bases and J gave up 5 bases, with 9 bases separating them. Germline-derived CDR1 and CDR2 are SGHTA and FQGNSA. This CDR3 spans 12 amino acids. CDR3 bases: TGTGCCAGCGTACTAGTTACCGGGGAGCTGTTTTTT. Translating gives CASVLVTGELFF.

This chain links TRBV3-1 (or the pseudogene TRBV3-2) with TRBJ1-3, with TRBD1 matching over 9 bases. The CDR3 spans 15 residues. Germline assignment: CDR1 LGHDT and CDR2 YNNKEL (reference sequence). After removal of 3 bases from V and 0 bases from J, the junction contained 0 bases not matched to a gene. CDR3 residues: CASSQGQGSGNTIYF. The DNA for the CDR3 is TGTGCCAGCAGCCAGGGACAGGGCTCTGGAAACACCATATATTTT.

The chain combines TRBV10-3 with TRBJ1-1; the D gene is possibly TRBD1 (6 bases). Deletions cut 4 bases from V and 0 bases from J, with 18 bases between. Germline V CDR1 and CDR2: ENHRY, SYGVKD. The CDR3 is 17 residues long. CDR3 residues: CAISGGAGGGMNTEAFF. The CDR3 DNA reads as TGTGCCATCAGTGGGGGAGCGGGGGGCGGAATGAACACTGAAGCTTTCTTT.

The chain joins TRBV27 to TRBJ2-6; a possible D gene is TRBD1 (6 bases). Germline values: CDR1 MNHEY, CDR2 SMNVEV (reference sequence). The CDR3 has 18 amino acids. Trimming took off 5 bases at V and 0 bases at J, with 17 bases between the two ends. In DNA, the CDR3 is TGTGCCAGCAGTACCGGACTGGGGGCCTTCTCTGGGGCCAACGTCCTGACTTTC. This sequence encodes CASSTGLGAFSGANVLTF.

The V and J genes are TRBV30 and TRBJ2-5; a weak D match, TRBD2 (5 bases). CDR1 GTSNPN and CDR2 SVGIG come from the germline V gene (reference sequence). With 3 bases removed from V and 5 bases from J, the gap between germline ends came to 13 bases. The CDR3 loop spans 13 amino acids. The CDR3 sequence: CAWRSGGRETQYF. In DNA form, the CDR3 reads TGTGCCTGGAGAAGTGGAGGTAGGGAGACCCAGTACTTC. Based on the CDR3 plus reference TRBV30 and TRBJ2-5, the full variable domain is SQTIHQWPATLVQPVGSPLSLECTVEGTSNPNLYWYRQAAGRGLQLLFYSVGIGQISSEVPQNLSASRPQDRQFILSSKKLLLSDSGFYLCAWRSGGRETQYFGPGTRLLVL.

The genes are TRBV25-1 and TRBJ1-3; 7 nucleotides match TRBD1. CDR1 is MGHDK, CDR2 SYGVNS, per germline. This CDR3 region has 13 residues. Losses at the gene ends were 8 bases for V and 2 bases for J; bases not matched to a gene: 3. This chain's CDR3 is CASETGAGNTIYF. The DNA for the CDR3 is TGTGCCAGCGAAACAGGGGCTGGAAACACCATATATTTT.

DNA of the CDR3: TGCGCCAGCAGCCTAGGGGGCGCGGTCACTGAAGCTTTCTTT. This codes for CASSLGGAVTEAFF. The chain links TRBV5-1 to TRBJ1-1, with 7 bases fitting TRBD1. CDR1 is SGHRS, CDR2 YFSETQ, per germline. V lost 4 bases and J lost 4; bases outside the gene matches: 7. The CDR3 extends over 14 amino acids.

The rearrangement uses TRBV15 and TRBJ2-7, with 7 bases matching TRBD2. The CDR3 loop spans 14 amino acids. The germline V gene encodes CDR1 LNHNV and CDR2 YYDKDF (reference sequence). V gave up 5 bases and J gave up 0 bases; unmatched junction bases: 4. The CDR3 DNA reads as TGTGCCACCAGCCGCCGGGACTACTCCTACGAGCAGTACTTC. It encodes CATSRRDYSYEQYF.

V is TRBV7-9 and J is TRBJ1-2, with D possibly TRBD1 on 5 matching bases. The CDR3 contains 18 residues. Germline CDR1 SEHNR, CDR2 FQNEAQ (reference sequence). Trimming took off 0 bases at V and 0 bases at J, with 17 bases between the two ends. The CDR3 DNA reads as TGTGCCAGCAGCTTAGCAGGATCTCTTTTGGGGCCTAACTATGGCTACACCTTC. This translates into CASSLAGSLLGPNYGYTF.

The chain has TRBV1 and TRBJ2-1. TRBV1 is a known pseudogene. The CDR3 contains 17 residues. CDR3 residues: CTSSHPRGACGLNEQFF. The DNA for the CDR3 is TGCACCAGCAGCCACCCTAGGGGGGCTTGTGGCCTCAATGAGCAGTTCTTC.

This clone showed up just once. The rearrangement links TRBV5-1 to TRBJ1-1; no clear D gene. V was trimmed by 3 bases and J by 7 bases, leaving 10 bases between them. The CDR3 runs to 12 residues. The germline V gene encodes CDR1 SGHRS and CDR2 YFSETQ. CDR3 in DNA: TGCGCCAGCAGCTCCCCCTTAGGTGAAGCTTTCTTT. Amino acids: CASSSPLGEAFF.

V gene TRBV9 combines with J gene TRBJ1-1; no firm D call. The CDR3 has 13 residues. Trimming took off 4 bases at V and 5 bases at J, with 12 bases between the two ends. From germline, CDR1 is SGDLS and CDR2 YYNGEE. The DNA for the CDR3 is TGTGCCAGCAGCCCCCAGGAGGGTACTGAAGCTTTCTTT. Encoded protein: CASSPQEGTEAFF.

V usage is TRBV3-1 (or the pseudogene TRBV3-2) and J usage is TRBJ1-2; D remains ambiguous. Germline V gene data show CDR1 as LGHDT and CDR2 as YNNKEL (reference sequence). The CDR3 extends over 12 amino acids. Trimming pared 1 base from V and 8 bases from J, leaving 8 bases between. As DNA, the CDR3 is TGTGCCAGCAGCCAAGCGGCCGGAGGCTACACCTTC. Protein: CASSQAAGGYTF.

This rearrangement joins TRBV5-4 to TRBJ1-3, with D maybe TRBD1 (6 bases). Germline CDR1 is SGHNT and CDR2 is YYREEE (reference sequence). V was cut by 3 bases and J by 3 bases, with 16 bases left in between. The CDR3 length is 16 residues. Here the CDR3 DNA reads TGTGCCAGCAGCTCGAGGGGCAGGGGTTATGGAAACACCATATATTTT. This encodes CASSSRGRGYGNTIYF.

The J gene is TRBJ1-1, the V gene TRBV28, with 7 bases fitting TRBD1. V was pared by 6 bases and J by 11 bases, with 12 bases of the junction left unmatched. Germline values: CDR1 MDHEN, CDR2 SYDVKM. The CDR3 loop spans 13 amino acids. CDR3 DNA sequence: TGTGCCAGCAGCCTCTCGGCAGGGGGGATGGCTTTCTTT. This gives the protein CASSLSAGGMAFF. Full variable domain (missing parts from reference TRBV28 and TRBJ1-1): DVKVTQSSRYLVKRTGEKVFLECVQDMDHENMFWYRQDPGLGLRLIYFSYDVKMKEKGDIPEGYSVSREKKERFSLILESASTNQTSMYLCASSLSAGGMAFFGQGTRLTVV.

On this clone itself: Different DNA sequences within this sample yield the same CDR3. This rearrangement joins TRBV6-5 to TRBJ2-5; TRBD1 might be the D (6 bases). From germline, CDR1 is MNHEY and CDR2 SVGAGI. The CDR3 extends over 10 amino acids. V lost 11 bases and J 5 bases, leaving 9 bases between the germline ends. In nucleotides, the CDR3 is TGTGCCTCAAGGGGGGAGACCCAGTACTTC. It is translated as CASRGETQYF.

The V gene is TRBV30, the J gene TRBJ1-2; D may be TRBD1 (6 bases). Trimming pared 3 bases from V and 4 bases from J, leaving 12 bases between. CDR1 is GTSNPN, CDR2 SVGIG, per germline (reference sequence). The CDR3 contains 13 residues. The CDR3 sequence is CAWSGDRIYGYTF. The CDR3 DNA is TGTGCCTGGAGCGGAGACAGGATCTATGGCTACACCTTC.